These T cell receptor beta chains were read from a single sample in a study of cytotoxic CD8 clonotypes in ibrutinib-treated CLL. Only in-frame clones appear in the TCRdb table, and some are missing; sequencing was by immunoSEQ multiplex PCR. The table lists hundreds of thousands of clones, 80% of them singletons, with 6.5% to 8.5% in the top ten. The sequencing used PBMCs, collected before ibrutinib treatment. The receptors were sampled from a human donor with chronic lymphocytic leukemia. Each CDR3 is given with its conserved first and last residue. A D gene is named only where the DNA matches it firmly. Clone size, where shown, is once, few, many, or a class for clones that have expanded.

>.|once|TRBJ1-1|TRBV11-2
CASSLNTEAFF
TGTGCCAGCAGCCTGAACACTGAAGCTTTCTTT
>TRBD1|.|TRBJ2-3|TRBV7-2
CASSLDRVNTQYF
TGTGCCAGCAGCCTCGACAGGGTCAATACGCAGTATTTT
>TRBD1|.|TRBJ2-5|TRBV14
CASSRGTGQETQYF
TGTGCCAGCAGCCGAGGGACAGGGCAAGAGACCCAGTACTTC
>.|.|TRBJ1-1|TRBV6-5
CASSYRGGRTEAFF
TGTGCCAGCAGTTACCGGGGAGGAAGGACTGAAGCTTTCTTT
>TRBD1|.|TRBJ1-3|TRBV27
CASSPRQGRAGNTIYF
TGTGCCAGCAGTCCGAGACAGGGGAGGGCTGGAAACACCATATATTTT
>.|.|TRBJ2-7|TRBV2
CASRALGIGHEQYF
TGTGCCAGCAGGGCCCTAGGAATAGGCCACGAGCAGTACTTC
>TRBD2|.|TRBJ2-7|TRBV4-3
CASSQDPTPGTSYEQYF
TGCGCCAGCAGCCAAGATCCAACCCCAGGGACTAGCTACGAGCAGTACTTC
>TRBD2|.|TRBJ2-7|TRBV6-6
CASSYASGKSYEQYF
TGTGCCAGCAGTTATGCTAGCGGGAAATCCTACGAGCAGTACTTC
>.|.|TRBJ2-5|TRBV18
CASAGQQQETQYF
TGTGCCAGCGCCGGACAGCAGCAAGAGACCCAGTACTTC
>TRBD1|.|TRBJ2-7|TRBV18
CASSRDRSISYEQYF
TGTGCCAGCTCACGGGACAGGTCTATCTCCTACGAGCAGTACTTC
>TRBD1|.|TRBJ1-4|TRBV30
CAWSVQGAGEKLFF
TGTGCCTGGAGTGTGCAGGGGGCGGGTGAAAAACTGTTTTTT
>.|.|TRBJ2-3|TRBV9
CASSVGMATRTTDTQYF
TGTGCCAGCAGCGTAGGAATGGCGACACGGACTACAGATACGCAGTATTTT
>.|.|TRBJ1-1|TRBV4-1
CASSHYSPGRKNTEAFF
TGCGCCAGCAGCCACTATTCGCCGGGACGGAAGAACACTGAAGCTTTCTTT
>.|.|TRBJ1-1|TRBV19
CASSINGRKAFF
TGTGCCAGTAGTATAAACGGGCGAAAAGCTTTCTTT
>.|.|TRBJ1-1|TRBV19
CASSIRGVWTEAFF
TGTGCCAGTAGTATACGAGGGGTGTGGACTGAAGCTTTCTTT
>TRBD1|.|TRBJ2-1|TRBV6-5
CASSPGQGAYEQFF
TGTGCCAGCAGTCCGGGACAGGGGGCGTATGAGCAGTTCTTC
>.|.|TRBJ1-2|TRBV28
CASSIHSNYGYTF
TGTGCCAGCAGTATACATTCAAACTATGGCTACACCTTC
>.|few|TRBJ2-2|TRBV18
CASSQGGDTGELFF
TGTGCCAGCTCACAGGGTGGCGATACCGGGGAGCTGTTTTTT
>.|few|TRBJ1-2|TRBV25-1
CASSGPGNGYTF
TGTGCCAGCTCAGGTCCAGGGAACGGCTACACCTTC
>.|.|TRBJ2-7|TRBV11-2
CASSLTGNYEQYF
TGTGCCAGCAGCCTTACAGGGAACTACGAGCAGTACTTC
>.|.|TRBJ2-1|TRBV27
CASSFGRNEQFF
TGTGCCAGCAGTTTTGGAAGGAATGAGCAGTTCTTC
>TRBD1|.|TRBJ1-1|TRBV5-4
CASSDHRGLNTEAFF
TGTGCCAGCAGCGATCACAGGGGGCTGAACACTGAAGCTTTCTTT
>.|.|TRBJ2-7|TRBV7-2
CASRRTGRADEQYF
TGTGCCAGCAGGAGGACGGGGAGAGCGGACGAGCAGTACTTC
>TRBD2|few|TRBJ2-2|TRBV12-5
CASGLGTSGRAGNTGELFF
TGTGCTAGTGGTTTGGGGACTAGCGGGAGGGCCGGGAACACCGGGGAGCTGTTTTTT
>.|.|TRBJ1-5|TRBV7-8
CASSFSRFFSPQHF
TGTGCCAGCAGCTTCTCCCGTTTCTTCTCGCCCCAGCATTTT
>TRBD1|.|TRBJ2-7|TRBV18
CASSPTTGDYEQYF
TGTGCCAGCTCACCGACGACAGGGGATTACGAGCAGTACTTC
>.|once|TRBJ2-7|TRBV5-6
CASSAPQGRGRKYEQYF
TGTGCCAGCAGCGCCCCCCAGGGGAGGGGGCGCAAATACGAGCAGTACTTC
>TRBD2|.|TRBJ2-1|TRBV7-8
CASKRLAGGNEQFF
TGTGCCAGCAAAAGATTAGCGGGAGGTAATGAGCAGTTCTTC